This T cell receptor (beta chain) was captured by sequencing in a study of monozygotic twins with inflammatory bowel disease. To note about this clonotype: Its antigen remains unknown.

Each of the TCR libraries took approximately 3,500 ng of total RNA. UMIs that had a 6-nucleotide sample barcode were put in using template switching. TCRdb reprocessed the 5' RACE reads and reports one entry per CDR3 protein, with no DNA. The sample table sets out just over 300,000 distinct CDR3 sequences. The study, taken as a whole, reports: Patients with IBD had less TCRbeta diversity (inverse Simpson) than their healthy co-twins.

This CDR3 contains 12 residues. Germline lookup yields CDR1 SGHTA and CDR2 FQGNSA. This receptor was taken from a human donor with ulcerative colitis or Crohn's disease, or a healthy co-twin of an affected twin (not recorded which). Sequenced sample: blood. The chain has TRBV7-2 and TRBJ2-2. The CDR3 protein is CASSTRTGELFF.